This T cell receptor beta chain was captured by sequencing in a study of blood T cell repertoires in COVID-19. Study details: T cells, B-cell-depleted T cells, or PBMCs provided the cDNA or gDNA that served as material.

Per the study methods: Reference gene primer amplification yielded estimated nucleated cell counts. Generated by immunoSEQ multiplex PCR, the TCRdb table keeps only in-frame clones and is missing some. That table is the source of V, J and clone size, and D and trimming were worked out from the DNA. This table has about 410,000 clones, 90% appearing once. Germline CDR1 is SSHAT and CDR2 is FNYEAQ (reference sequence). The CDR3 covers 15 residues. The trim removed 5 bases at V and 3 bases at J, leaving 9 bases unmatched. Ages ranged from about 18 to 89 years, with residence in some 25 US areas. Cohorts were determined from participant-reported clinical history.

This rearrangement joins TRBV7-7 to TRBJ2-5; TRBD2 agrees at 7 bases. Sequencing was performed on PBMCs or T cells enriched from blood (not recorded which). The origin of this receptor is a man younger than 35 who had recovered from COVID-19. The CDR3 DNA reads TGTGCCAGCAGCCCTCGGGCGGGAGTCGAAGAGACCCAGTACTTC. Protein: CASSPRAGVEETQYF.